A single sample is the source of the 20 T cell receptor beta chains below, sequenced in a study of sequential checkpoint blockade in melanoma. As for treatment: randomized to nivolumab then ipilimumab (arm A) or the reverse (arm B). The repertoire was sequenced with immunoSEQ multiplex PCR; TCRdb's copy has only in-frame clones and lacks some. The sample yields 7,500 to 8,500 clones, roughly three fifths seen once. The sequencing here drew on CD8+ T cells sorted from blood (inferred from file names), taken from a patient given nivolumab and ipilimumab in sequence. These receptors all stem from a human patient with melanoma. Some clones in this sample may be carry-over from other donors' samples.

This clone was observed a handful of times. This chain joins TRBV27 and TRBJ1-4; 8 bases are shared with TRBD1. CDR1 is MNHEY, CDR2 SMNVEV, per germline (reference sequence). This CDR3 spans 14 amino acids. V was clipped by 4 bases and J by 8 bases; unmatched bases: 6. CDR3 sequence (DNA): TGTGCCAGCAGTTCCCGGACAGGGTTGGAAAAACTGTTTTTT. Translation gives CASSSRTGLEKLFF.

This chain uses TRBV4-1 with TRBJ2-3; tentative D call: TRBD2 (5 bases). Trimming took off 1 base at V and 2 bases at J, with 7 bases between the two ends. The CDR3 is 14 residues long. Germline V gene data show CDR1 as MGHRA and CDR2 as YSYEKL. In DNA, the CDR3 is TGCGCCAGCAGCCAAGGGACTTTCACAGATACGCAGTATTTT. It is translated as CASSQGTFTDTQYF.

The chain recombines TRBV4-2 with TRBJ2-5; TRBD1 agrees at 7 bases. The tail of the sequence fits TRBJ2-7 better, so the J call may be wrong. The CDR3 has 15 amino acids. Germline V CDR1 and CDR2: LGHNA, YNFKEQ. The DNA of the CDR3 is TGTGCCAGCAGCCCCCGGACAGGCCTAACCTACGAGCAGTACTTC. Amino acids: CASSPRTGLTYEQYF.

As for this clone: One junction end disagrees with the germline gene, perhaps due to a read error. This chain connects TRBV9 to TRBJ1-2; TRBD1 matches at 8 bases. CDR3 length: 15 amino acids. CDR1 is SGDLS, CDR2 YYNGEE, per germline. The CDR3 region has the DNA TGTGCCAGCAGCCCAGCCGGACAGGGAAACTACGGCTACACCTTC. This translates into CASSPAGQGNYGYTF.

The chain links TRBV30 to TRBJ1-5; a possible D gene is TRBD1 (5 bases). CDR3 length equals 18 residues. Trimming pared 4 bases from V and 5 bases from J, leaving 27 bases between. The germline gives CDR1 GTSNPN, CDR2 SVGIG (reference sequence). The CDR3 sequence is CAWTTPGGGGEHDQPQHF. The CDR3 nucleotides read TGTGCCTGGACTACTCCCGGGGGAGGTGGAGAACATGATCAGCCCCAGCATTTT.

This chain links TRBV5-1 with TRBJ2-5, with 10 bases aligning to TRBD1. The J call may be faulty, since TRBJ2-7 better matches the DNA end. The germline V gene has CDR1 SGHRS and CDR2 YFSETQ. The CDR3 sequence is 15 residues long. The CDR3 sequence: CASSPGGQGSGEQYF. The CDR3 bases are TGCGCCAGCAGCCCGGGGGGACAGGGGTCAGGCGAGCAGTACTTC.

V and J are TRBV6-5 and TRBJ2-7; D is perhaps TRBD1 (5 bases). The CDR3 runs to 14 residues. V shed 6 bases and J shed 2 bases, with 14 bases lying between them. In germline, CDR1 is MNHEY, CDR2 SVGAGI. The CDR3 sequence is CASSAGLGAYEQYF. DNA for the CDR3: TGTGCCAGCAGCGCCGGGCTAGGGGCCTACGAGCAGTACTTC.

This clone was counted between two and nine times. CDR3 residues: CASTRGTGAAEQYF. The CDR3 DNA follows: TGTGCCAGCACACGAGGGACAGGGGCGGCCGAGCAGTACTTC. The rearrangement links TRBV7-2 to TRBJ2-7; 10 positions agree with TRBD1. Germline lookup yields CDR1 SGHTA and CDR2 FQGNSA. The CDR3 extends over 14 amino acids. The V gene end was trimmed by 7 bases and the J gene end by 6 bases; junction bases not matched to a gene: 9.

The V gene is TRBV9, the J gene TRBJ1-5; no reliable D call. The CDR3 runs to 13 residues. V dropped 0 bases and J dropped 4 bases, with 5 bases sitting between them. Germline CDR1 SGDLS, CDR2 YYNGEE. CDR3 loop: CASSVAENQPQHF. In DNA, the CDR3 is TGTGCCAGCAGCGTAGCTGAGAATCAGCCCCAGCATTTT.

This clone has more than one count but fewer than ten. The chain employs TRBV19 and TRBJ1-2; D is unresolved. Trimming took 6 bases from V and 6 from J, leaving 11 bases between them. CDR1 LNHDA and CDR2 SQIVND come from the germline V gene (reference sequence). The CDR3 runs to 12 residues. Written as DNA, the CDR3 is TGTGCCAGTAGAACTACAACTCATGGCTACACCTTC. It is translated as CASRTTTHGYTF.

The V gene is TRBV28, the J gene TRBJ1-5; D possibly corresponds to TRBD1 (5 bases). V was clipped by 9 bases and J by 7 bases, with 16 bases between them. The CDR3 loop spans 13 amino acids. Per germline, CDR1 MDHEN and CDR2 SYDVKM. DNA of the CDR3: TGTGCCAGTTCTTTAGGGGTAATACAGCCCCAGCATTTT. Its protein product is CASSLGVIQPQHF.

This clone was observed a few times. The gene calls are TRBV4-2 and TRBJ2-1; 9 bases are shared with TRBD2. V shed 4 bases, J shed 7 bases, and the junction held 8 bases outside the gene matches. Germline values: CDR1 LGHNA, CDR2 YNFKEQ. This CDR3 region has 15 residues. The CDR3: CASSPRVAGVNEQFF. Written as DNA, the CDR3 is TGTGCCAGCAGCCCTCGGGTAGCGGGGGTTAATGAGCAGTTCTTC.

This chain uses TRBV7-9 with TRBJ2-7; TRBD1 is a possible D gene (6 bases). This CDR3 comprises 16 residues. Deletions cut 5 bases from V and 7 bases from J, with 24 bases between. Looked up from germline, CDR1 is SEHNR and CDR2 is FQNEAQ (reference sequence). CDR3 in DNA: TGTGCCAGCAGCCCATCGTTGGGACATCGAACGAGTGAGCAGTACTTC. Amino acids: CASSPSLGHRTSEQYF. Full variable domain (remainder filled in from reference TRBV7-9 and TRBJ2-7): DTGVSQNPRHKITKRGQNVTFRCDPISEHNRLYWYRQTLGQGPEFLTYFQNEAQLEKSRLLSDRFSAERPKGSFSTLEIQRTEQGDSAMYLCASSPSLGHRTSEQYFGPGTRLTVT.

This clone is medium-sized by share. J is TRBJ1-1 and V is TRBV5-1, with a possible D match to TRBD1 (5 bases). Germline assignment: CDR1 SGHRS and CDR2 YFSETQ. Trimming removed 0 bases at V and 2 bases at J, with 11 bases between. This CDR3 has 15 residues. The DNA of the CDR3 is TGCGCCAGCAGCTTGGAAGGGGCAACAAACACTGAAGCTTTCTTT. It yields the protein CASSLEGATNTEAFF.

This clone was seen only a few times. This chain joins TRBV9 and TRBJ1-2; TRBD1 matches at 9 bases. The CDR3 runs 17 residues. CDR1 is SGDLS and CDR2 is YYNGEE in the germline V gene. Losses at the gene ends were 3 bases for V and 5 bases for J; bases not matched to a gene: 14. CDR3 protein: CASSGAKRGQGVYGYTF. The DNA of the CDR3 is TGTGCCAGCAGCGGCGCAAAGAGGGGACAGGGAGTATATGGCTACACCTTC.

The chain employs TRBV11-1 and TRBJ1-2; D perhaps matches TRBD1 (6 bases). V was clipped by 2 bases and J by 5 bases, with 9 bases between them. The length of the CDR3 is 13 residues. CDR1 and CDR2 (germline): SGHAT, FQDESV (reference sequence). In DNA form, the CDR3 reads TGTGCCAGCAGCTTAAACAGGGTTTATGGCTACACCTTC. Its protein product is CASSLNRVYGYTF.

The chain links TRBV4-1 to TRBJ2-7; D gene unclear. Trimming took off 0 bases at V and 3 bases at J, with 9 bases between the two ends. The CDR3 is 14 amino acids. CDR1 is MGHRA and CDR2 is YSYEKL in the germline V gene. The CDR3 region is CASSQDPLRYEQYF. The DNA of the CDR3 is TGCGCCAGCAGCCAAGACCCCCTTCGCTACGAGCAGTACTTC.

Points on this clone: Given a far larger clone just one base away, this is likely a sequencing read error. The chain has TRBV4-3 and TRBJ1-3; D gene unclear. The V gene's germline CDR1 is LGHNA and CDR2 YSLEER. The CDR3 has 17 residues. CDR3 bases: TGCGCCAGCAGCCAACGGTACGGAGGCAGGACTGGATACACCATATATTTT. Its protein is CASSQRYGGRTGYTIYF.

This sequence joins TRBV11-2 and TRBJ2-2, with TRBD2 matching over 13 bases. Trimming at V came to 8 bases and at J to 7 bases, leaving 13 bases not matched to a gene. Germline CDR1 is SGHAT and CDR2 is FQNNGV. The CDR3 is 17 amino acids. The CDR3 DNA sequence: TGTGCCAGCGGGATGGTGATAGGGACTAGCGGGGTCGGGGAGCTGTTTTTT. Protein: CASGMVIGTSGVGELFF.

The DNA for the CDR3 is TGTGCCAGCAGCTCAGGGGGGACAGGGGTTAGCAATCAGCCCCAGCATTTT. Its translation is CASSSGGTGVSNQPQHF. The chain has TRBV7-9 and TRBJ1-5; 10 nucleotides agree with TRBD1. The CDR3 covers 17 residues. V lost 4 bases, J lost 0 bases, and 6 bases stayed unmatched. Germline V lookup: CDR1 SEHNR, CDR2 FQNEAQ (reference sequence).